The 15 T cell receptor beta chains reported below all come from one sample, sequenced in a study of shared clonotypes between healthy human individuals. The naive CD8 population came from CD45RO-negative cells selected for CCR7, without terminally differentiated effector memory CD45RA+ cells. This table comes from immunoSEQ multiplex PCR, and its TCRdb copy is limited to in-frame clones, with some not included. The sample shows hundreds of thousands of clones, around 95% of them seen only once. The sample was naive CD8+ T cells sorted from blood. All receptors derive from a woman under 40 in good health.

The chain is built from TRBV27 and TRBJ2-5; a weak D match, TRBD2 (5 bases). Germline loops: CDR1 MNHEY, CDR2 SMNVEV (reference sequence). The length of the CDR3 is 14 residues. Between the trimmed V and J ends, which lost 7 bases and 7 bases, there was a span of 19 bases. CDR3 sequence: CASKADQGWGTQYF. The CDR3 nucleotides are TGTGCCAGCAAAGCGGACCAAGGGTGGGGGACCCAGTACTTC.

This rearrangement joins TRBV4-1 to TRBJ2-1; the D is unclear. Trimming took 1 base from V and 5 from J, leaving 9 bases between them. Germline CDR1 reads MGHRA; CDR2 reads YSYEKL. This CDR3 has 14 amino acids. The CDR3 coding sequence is TGCGCCAGCAGCCAAGTTGCACAGCACAATGAGCAGTTCTTC. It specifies CASSQVAQHNEQFF.

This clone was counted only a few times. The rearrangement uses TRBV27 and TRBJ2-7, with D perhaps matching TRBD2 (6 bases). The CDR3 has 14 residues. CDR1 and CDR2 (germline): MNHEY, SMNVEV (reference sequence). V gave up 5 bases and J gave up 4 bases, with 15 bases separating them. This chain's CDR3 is CASSTAGTVYEQYF. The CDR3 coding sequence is TGTGCCAGCAGTACCGCGGGAACGGTATACGAGCAGTACTTC.

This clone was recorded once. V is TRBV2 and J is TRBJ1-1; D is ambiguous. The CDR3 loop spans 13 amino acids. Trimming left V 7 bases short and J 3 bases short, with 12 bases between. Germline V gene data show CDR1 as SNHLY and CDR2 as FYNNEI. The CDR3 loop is CASKRGRYTEAFF. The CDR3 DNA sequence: TGTGCCAGCAAGCGGGGTCGGTACACTGAAGCTTTCTTT.

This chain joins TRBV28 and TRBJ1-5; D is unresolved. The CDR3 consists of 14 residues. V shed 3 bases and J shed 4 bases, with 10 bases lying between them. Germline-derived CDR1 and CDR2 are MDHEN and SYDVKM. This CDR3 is CASSLDGLNQPQHF. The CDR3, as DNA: TGTGCCAGCAGTTTGGACGGACTGAATCAGCCCCAGCATTTT.

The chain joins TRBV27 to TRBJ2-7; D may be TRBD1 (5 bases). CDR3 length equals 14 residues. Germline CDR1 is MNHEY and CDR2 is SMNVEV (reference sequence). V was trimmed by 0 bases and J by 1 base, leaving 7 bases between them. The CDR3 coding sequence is TGTGCCAGCAGTTTATCGAAGGGGTCCTACGAGCAGTACTTC. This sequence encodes CASSLSKGSYEQYF.

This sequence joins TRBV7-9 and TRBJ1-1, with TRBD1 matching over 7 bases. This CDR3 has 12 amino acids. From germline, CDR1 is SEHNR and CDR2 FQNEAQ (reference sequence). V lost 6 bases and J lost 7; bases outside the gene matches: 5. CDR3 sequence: CASSSGTDEAFF. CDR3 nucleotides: TGTGCCAGCAGTTCCGGGACAGATGAAGCTTTCTTT.

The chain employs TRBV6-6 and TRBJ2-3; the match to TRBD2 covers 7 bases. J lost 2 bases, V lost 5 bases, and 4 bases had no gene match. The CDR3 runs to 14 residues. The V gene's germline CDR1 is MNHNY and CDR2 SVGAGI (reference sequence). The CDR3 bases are TGTGCCAGCAGTGGAGCGGGATTCACAGATACGCAGTATTTT. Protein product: CASSGAGFTDTQYF.

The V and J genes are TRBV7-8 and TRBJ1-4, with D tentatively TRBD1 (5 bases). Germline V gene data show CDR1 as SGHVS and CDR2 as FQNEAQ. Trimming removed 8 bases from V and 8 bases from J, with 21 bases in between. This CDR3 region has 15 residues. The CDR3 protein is CASGAEGRGNEKLFF. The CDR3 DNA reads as TGTGCCAGCGGCGCCGAGGGGAGGGGAAACGAAAAACTGTTTTTT.

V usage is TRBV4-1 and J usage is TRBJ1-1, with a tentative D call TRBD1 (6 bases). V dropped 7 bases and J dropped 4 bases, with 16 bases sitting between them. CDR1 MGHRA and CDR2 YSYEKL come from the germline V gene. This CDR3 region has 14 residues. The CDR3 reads CASTRGTLSTEAFF. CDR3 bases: TGCGCCAGCACCCGCGGGACACTGAGCACTGAAGCTTTCTTT.

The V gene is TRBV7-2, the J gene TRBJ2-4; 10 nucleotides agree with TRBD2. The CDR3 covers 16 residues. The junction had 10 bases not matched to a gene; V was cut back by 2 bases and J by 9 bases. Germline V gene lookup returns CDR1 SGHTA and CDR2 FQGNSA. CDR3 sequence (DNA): TGTGCCAGCAGCTTACTAGCGGGGGCCCCCCTCGGCATTCAGTACTTC. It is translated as CASSLLAGAPLGIQYF.

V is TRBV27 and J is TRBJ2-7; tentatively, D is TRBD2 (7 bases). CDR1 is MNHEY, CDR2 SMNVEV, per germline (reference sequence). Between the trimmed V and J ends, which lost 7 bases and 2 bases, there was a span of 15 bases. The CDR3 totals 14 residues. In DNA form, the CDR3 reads TGTGCCAGCAACCCTGGGGGGGCCACCTACGAGCAGTACTTC. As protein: CASNPGGATYEQYF.

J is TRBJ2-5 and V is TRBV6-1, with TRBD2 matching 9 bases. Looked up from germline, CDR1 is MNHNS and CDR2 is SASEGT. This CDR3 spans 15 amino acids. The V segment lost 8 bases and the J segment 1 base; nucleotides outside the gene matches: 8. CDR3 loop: CASRWRLAAQETQYF. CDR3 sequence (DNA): TGTGCCAGCCGCTGGAGACTAGCGGCCCAAGAGACCCAGTACTTC.

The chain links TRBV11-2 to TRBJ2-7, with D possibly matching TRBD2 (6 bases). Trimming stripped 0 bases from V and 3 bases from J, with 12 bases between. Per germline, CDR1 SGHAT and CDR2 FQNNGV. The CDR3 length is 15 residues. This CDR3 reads CASSLEEGLGYEQYF. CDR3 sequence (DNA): TGTGCCAGCAGCTTAGAGGAGGGTTTGGGCTACGAGCAGTACTTC.

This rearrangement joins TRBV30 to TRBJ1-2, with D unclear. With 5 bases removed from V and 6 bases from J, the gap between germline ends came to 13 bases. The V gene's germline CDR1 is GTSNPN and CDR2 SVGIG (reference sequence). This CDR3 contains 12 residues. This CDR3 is CAWGWEYDGYTF. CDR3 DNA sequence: TGTGCCTGGGGGTGGGAATACGATGGCTACACCTTC. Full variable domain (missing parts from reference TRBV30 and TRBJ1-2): SQTIHQWPATLVQPVGSPLSLECTVEGTSNPNLYWYRQAAGRGLQLLFYSVGIGQISSEVPQNLSASRPQDRQFILSSKKLLLSDSGFYLCAWGWEYDGYTFGSGTRLTVV.